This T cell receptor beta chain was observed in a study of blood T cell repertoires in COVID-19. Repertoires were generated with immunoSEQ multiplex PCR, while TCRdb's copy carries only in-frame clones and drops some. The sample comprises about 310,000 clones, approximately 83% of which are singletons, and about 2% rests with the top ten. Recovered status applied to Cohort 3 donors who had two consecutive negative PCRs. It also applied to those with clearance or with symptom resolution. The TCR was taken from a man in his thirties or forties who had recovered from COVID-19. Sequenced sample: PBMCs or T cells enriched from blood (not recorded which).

The CDR3 is CASSFAGDRPQHF. The CDR3 nucleotides read TGTGCCAGCAGCTTTGCAGGGGATCGGCCCCAGCATTTT. The chain carries TRBV7-2 and TRBJ1-5, with D possibly matching TRBD1 (6 bases). Trimming took 3 bases from V and 9 from J, leaving 12 bases between them. The CDR3 has 13 amino acids. Germline V gene sequence: CDR1 SGHTA, CDR2 FQGNSA.